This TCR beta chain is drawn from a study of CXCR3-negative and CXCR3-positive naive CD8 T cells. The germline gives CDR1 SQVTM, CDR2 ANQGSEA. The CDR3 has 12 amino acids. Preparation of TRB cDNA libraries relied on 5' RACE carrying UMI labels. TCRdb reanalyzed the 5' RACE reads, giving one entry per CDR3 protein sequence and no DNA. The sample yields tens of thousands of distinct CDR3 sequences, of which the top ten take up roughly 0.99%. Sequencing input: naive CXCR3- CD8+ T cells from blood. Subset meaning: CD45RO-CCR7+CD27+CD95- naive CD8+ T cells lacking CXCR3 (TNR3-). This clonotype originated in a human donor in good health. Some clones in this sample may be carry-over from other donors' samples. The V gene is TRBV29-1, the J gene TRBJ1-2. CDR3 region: CSVEAQRYGYTF.